What follows are 3 T cell receptor beta chains derived from one specimen sequenced in a study of T cells in Graves' hyperthyroidism and ophthalmopathy. The TCR beta CDR3 regions underwent amplification using RNA transcripts as the source. First-round RT-PCR of the TCR CDR3 relied on the HTBI primer set. TCRdb itself ran the multiplex PCR reads through MiXCR, one entry per CDR3 protein. The table has a few hundred thousand distinct CDR3 sequences, roughly an eighth seen once. The material sequenced was blood. These receptors came from a woman younger than 30 with Graves' hyperthyroidism.

This clonotype was counted ten times or more. This chain links TRBV20-1 with TRBJ1-2, with TRBD1 as a possible D gene (6 bases). Germline assignment: CDR1 DFQATT and CDR2 SNEGSKA (reference sequence). Deletions cut 2 bases from V and 4 bases from J, with 14 bases between. The CDR3 length is 14 residues. CDR3 loop: CSARLPGTSYGYTF. The CDR3 DNA is TGCAGTGCTAGACTACCCGGGACAAGCTATGGCTACACCTTC.

This clonotype was counted ten times or more. The chain uses TRBV3-1 and TRBJ1-1; D is uncertain. This CDR3 is built from 15 residues. V lost 6 bases to trimming and J lost 1 base, with 15 bases between them. Germline V gene lookup returns CDR1 LGHDT and CDR2 YNNKEL (reference sequence). The CDR3 bases are TGTGCCAGCAGGTCGGAGGAGGTGAGGAACACTGAAGCTTTCTTT. This encodes CASRSEEVRNTEAFF.

This clonotype was counted at least ten times. V is TRBV28 and J is TRBJ1-1; D is undetermined. The V and J ends lost 6 bases and 2 bases respectively, with 16 bases between them. The CDR3 is 15 residues long. From germline, CDR1 is MDHEN and CDR2 SYDVKM. CDR3 amino acids: CASREDRVSNTEAFF. CDR3 nucleotide sequence: TGTGCCAGCAGGGAAGATAGGGTTTCCAACACTGAAGCTTTCTTT.